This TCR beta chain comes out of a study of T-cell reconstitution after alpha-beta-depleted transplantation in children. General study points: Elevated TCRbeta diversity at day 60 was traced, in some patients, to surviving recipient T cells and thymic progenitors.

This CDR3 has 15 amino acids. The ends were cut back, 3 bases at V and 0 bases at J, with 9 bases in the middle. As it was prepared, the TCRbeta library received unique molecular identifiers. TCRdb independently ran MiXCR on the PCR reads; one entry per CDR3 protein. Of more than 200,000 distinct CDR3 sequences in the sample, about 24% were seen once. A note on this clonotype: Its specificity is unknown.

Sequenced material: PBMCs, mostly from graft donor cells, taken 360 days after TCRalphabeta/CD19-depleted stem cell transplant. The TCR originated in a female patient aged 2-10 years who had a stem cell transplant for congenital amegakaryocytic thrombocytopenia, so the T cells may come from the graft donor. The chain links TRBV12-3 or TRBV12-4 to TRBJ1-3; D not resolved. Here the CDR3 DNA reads TGTGCCAGCAGTTTTTCGGGTAGCTCTGGAAACACCATATATTTT. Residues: CASSFSGSSGNTIYF.